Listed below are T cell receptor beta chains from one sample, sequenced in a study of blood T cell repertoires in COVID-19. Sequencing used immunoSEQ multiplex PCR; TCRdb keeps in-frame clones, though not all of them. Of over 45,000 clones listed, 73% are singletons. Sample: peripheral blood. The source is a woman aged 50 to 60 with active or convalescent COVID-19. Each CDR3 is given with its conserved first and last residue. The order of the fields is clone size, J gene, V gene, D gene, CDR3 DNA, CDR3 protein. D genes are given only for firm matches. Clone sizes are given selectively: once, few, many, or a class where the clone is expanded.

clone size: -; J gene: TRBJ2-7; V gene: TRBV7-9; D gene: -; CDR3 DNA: TGTGCCAGCAGCGAGGGGGTAGCCCACTACGAGCAGTACTTC; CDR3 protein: CASSEGVAHYEQYF
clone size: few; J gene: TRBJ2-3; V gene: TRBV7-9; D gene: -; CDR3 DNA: TGTGCCAGCAGCTTAGGACGGGAGTGGGGCACAGATACGCAGTATTTT; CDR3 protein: CASSLGREWGTDTQYF
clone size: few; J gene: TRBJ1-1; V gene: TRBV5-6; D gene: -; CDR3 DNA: TGTGCCAGCAGGTTGCGGGGAGGCGGCACTGAAGCTTTCTTT; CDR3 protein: CASRLRGGGTEAFF
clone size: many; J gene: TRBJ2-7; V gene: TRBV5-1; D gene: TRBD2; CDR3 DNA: TGCGCCAGCAGCTTTTGGACTAGCGGTACTAGGTCCTACGAGCAGTACTTC; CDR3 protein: CASSFWTSGTRSYEQYF
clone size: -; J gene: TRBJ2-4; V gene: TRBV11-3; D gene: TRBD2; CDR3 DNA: TGTGCCAGCAGCTTATCCGGGACTAACAACATTCAGTACTTC; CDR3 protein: CASSLSGTNNIQYF
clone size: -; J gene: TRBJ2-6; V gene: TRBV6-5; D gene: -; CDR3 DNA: TGTGCCGGCCGAGGGTCTGGGGCCAACGTCCTGACTTTC; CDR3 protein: CAGRGSGANVLTF
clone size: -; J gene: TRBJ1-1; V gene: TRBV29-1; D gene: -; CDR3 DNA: TGCAGCGCGACACTGAACACTGAAGCTTTCTTT; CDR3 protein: CSATLNTEAFF
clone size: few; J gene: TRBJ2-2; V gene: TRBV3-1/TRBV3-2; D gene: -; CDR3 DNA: TGTGCCAGCAGCCACCCGGGCGGGGTTAACACCGGGGAGCTGTTTTTT; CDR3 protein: CASSHPGGVNTGELFF
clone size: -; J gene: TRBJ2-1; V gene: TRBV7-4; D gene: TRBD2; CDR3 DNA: TGTGCCAGCAGCTTAAACCCCTCGGGAGGGCCCTACAATGAGCAGTTCTTC; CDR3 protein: CASSLNPSGGPYNEQFF
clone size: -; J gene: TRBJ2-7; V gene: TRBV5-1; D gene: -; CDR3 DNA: TGCGCCAGCAGTCCAGGGTCCTACGAGCAGTACTTC; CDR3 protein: CASSPGSYEQYF
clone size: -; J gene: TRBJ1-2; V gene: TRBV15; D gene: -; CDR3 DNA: TGTGCCACCAGCAGAGAGCTAGCTAACTATGGCTACACCTTC; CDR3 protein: CATSRELANYGYTF
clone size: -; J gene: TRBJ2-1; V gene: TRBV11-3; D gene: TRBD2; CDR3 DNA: TGTGCCAGCAGCTTAGGGACTAGCAATGAGCAGTTCTTC; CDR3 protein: CASSLGTSNEQFF
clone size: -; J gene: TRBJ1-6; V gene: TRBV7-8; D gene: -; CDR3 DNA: TGTGCCAGCAGCCGAGACAGTTTCAATTCACCCCTCCACTTT; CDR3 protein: CASSRDSFNSPLHF
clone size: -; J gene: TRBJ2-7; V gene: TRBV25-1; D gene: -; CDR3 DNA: TGTGCCAGCAGTTACGGCTACGAGCAGTACTTC; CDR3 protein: CASSYGYEQYF
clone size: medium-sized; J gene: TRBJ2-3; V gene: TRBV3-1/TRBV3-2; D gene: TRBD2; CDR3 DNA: TGTGCCAGCAGCCTCCCCCTAGCGGGGGGTGGGGCAGATACGCAGTATTTT; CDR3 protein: CASSLPLAGGGADTQYF
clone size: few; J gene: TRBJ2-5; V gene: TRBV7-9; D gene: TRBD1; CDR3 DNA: TGTGCCAGCAGCAAGACAGGGGGCTCGGAGACCCAGTACTTC; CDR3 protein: CASSKTGGSETQYF
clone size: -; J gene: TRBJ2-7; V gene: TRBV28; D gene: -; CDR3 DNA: TGTGCCGCTGGCCGGGGGTCCTACGAGCAGTACTTC; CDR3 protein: CAAGRGSYEQYF
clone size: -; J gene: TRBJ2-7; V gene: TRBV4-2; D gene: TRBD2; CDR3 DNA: TGTGCCAGCAGCCGAGCCTTAAGCGGGAGCGGCTCCTACGAGCAGTACTTC; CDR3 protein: CASSRALSGSGSYEQYF
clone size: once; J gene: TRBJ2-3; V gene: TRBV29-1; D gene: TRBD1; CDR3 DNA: TGCAGCGTTGTAAAAGGACAGGGGGAGGCAGATACGCAGTATTTT; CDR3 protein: CSVVKGQGEADTQYF
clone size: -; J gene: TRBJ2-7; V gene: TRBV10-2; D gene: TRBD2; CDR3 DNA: TGCGCCAGCAAGCTAACTAGCGGGACTTACGAGCAGTACTTC; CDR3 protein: CASKLTSGTYEQYF
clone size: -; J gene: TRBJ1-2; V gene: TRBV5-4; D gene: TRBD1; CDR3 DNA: TGTGCCAGCAGTCCGGGACAGGGGACCTATGGCTACACCTTC; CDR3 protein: CASSPGQGTYGYTF
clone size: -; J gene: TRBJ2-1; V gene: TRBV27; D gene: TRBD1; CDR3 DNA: TGTGCCAGCAGTTTGGGACAGGGGTATGAGCAGTTCTTC; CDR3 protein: CASSLGQGYEQFF
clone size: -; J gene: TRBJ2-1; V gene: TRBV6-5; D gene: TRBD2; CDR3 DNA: TGTGCCAGCAAGACTAGCGGGACCCTTAATGAGCAGTTCTTC; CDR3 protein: CASKTSGTLNEQFF
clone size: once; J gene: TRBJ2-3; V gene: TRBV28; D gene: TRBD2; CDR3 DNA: TGTGCCAGCACCCTTAGCGGGAGGGCCCGCACAGATACGCAGTATTTT; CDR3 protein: CASTLSGRARTDTQYF
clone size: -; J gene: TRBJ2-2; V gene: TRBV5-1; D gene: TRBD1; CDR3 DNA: TGCGCCAGCAGCATAGCCGGGACAGGGGCCGGGGAGCTGTTTTTT; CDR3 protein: CASSIAGTGAGELFF
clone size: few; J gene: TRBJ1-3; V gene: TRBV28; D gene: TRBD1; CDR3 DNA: TGTGCCAGCAGTTTAAAGGCAGGGGGAGGAAACACCATATATTTT; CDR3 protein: CASSLKAGGGNTIYF
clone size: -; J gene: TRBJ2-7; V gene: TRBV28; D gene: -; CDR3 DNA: TGTGCCAGCGGGCCTGTCCGCGAGCAGTACTTC; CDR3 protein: CASGPVREQYF
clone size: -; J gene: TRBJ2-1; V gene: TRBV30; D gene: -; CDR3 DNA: TGTGCCTGGACTAGGCCAGCGGATTCCTACAATGAGCAGTTCTTC; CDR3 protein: CAWTRPADSYNEQFF
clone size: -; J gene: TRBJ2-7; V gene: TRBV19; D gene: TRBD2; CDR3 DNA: TGTGCCAGTAGCTTAGCGGGAGGGTACGAGCAGTACTTC; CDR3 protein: CASSLAGGYEQYF
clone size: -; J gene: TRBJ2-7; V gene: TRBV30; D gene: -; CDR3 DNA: TGTGCCTGGAGTCCCGGGATCTACTACGAGCAGTACTTC; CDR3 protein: CAWSPGIYYEQYF
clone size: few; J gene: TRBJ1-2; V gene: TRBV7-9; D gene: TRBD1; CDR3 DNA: TGTGCCAGCAGCTTTTTTCAGACAGGGCAGCATGGCTACACCTTC; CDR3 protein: CASSFFQTGQHGYTF
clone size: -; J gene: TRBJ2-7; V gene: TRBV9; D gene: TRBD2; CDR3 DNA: TGTGCCAGCAGCGTAGAGGGCAGCGGGGTTCACGAGCAGTACTTC; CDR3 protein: CASSVEGSGVHEQYF
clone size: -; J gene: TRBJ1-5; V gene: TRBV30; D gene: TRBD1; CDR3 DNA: TGTGCCTGGAGTCTGACGAACGGACAGGGAGGTCAGCCCCAGCATTTT; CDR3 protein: CAWSLTNGQGGQPQHF
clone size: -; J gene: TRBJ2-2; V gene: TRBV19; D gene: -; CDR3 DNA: TGTGCCAGTATGATCAAGGGGATACCCACCGGGGAGCTGTTTTTT; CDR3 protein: CASMIKGIPTGELFF
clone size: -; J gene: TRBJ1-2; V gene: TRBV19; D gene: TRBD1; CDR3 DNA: TGTGCCAGTACCCACCCGGACAGGCATGGCTACACCTTC; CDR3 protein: CASTHPDRHGYTF
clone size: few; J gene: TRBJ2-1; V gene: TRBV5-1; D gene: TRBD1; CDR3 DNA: TGCGCCAGCAGCGCCACAGGGGATCGGGAGCAGTTCTTC; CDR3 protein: CASSATGDREQFF
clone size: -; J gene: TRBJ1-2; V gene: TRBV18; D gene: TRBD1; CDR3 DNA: TGTGCCAGCTCGCCGCTCTTTCAGGACAGGGATGATGGCTACACCTTC; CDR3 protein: CASSPLFQDRDDGYTF
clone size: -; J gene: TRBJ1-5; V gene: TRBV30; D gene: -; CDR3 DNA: TGTGCCTGGAAGGGCAGGGGTAAAGAGCCCCAGCATTTT; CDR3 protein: CAWKGRGKEPQHF
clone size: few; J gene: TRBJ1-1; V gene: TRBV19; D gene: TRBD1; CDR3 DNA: TGTGCCAGTATTCGGACAGGGGGAAGTGCTGAAGCTTTCTTT; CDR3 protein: CASIRTGGSAEAFF
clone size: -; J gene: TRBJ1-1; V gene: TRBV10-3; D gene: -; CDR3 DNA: TGTGCCATCAGTGAGTCCCCACCCTTTACACGGGACACTGAAGCTTTCTTT; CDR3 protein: CAISESPPFTRDTEAFF
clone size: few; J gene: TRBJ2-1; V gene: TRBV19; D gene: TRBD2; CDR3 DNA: TGTGCCAGTGGAACTAGCGGGAGAAATGAGCAGTTCTTC; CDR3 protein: CASGTSGRNEQFF
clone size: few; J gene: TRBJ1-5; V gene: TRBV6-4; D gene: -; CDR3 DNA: TGTGCCAGCAGTGAAGGGGAAGGCCAGCCCCAGCATTTT; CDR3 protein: CASSEGEGQPQHF
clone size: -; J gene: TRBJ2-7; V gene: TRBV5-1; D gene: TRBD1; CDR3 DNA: TGCGCCAGCAGCCGAGGTGACAGGGGAATCGAGCAGTACTTC; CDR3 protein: CASSRGDRGIEQYF
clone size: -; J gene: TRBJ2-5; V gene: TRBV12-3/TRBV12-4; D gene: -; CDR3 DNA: TGTGCCAGCAGTTCCAGGAATAACGCCCAGTACTTC; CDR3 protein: CASSSRNNAQYF
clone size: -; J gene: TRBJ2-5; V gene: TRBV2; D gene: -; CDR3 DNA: TGTGCCAGCAGGGCGACAGAACAAGAGACCCAGTACTTC; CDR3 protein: CASRATEQETQYF
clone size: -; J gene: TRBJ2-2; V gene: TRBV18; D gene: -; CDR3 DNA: TGTGCCAGCTCACCTAGATCGACCGGGGAGCTGTTTTTT; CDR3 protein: CASSPRSTGELFF
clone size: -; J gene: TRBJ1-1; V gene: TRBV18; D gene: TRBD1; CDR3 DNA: TGTGCCAGCTCACGGGACAGGGAGACTGAAGCTTTCTTT; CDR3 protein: CASSRDRETEAFF
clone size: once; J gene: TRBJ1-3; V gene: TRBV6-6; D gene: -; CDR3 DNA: TGTGCCAGCAGTCGAACAGCGGATAGTGCATCCGGAAACACCATATATTTT; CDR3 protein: CASSRTADSASGNTIYF
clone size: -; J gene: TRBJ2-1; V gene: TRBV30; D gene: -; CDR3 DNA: TGTGCCTGGACGAGCTCCTACAATGAGCAGTTCTTC; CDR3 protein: CAWTSSYNEQFF
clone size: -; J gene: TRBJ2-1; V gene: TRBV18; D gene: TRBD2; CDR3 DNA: TGTGCCAGCTCACTGAAGACTAGCGGAGCCCCAGGAAATGAGCAGTTCTTC; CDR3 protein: CASSLKTSGAPGNEQFF
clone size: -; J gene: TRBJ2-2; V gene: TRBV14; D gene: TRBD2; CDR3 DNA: TGTGCCAGCAGCCGCCCTGGGGGGGTGAGAAACACCGGGGAGCTGTTTTTT; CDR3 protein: CASSRPGGVRNTGELFF
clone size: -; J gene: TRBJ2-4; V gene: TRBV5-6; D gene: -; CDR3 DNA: TGTGCCAGCAGCCCGAGAGGTATGACTAGGCCCAAAAACATTCAGTACTTC; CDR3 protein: CASSPRGMTRPKNIQYF
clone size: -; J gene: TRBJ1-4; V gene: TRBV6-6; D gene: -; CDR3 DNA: TGTGCCAGCACCCCAGTATTCGGGGGGATCGAGGAAAAACTGTTTTTT; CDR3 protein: CASTPVFGGIEEKLFF
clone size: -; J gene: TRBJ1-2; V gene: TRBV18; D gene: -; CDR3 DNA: TGTGCCAGCTCACCACCAACAGGGTTACACGGCTACACCTTC; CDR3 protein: CASSPPTGLHGYTF
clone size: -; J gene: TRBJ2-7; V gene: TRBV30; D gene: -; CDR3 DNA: TGTGCCTGGAGTGTACCGGGGACTGCTTTCCACGAGCAGTACTTC; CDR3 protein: CAWSVPGTAFHEQYF
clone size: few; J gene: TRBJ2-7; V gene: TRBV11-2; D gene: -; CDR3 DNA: TGTGCCAGCAGCTTCGCAGGGGCTACCTACGAGCAGTACTTC; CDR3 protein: CASSFAGATYEQYF
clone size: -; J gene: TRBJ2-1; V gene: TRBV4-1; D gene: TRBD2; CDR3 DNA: TGCGCCAGCAGCCAAGATAAAGGCGGTAGCGGGATTAATGAGCAGTTCTTC; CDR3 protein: CASSQDKGGSGINEQFF
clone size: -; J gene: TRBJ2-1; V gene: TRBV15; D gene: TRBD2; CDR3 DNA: TGTGCCACCAGCAGAGCCCCTAGCGGGGTTTCCTACAATGAGCAGTTCTTC; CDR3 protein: CATSRAPSGVSYNEQFF